The 26 T cell receptor beta chains presented below share a single source sample, sequenced in a study of OX40 agonist ivuxolimab in advanced cancers. Only in-frame clones appear in the TCRdb table, and some are missing; sequencing was by immunoSEQ multiplex PCR. Of roughly 76,000 clones listed, 65% to 90% are singletons. The source material was CD4+ or CD8+ T cells sorted from blood, sampled in a trial of the OX40 agonist ivuxolimab. Every receptor here comes from an adult with an advanced solid tumor such as melanoma, head and neck, liver or kidney cancer.

The chain recombines TRBV20-1 with TRBJ1-2, with TRBD1 as a possible D gene (5 bases). Trimming shortened V by 3 bases and J by 7 bases, and 9 bases separated the two germline ends. CDR1 is DFQATT and CDR2 is SNEGSKA in the germline V gene (reference sequence). The CDR3 consists of 11 residues. Here the CDR3 reads CSASWGLGYTF. In nucleotides, the CDR3 is TGCAGTGCTAGCTGGGGCCTTGGCTACACCTTC.

J is TRBJ1-5 and V is TRBV6-5, with 7 bases fitting TRBD1. This CDR3 spans 13 amino acids. Germline V gene lookup returns CDR1 MNHEY and CDR2 SVGAGI. J lost 6 bases, V lost 7 bases, and 6 bases had no gene match. The CDR3 loop is CASNQAGGQPQHF. The CDR3 DNA reads as TGTGCCAGCAACCAGGCAGGGGGTCAGCCCCAGCATTTT.

The CDR3 DNA follows: TGTGCCAGCAGCTTATCCCAGAATTCACCCCTCCACTTT. Its translation is CASSLSQNSPLHF. The rearrangement joins TRBV11-3 to TRBJ1-6, with D uncertain. This CDR3 spans 13 amino acids. The V gene's germline CDR1 is SGHNT and CDR2 YENEEA. The V end was cut by 2 bases, the J end by 7 bases, with 6 bases between. The whole variable domain, remainder taken from reference TRBV11-3 and TRBJ1-6, is EAGVVQSPRYKIIEKKQPVAFWCNPISGHNTLYWYLQNLGQGPELLIRYENEEAVDDSQLPKDRFSAERLKGVDSTLKIQPAELGDSAVYLCASSLSQNSPLHFGNGTRLTVT.

The chain employs TRBV19 and TRBJ2-1, with 14 positions matching TRBD2. The V and J ends lost 3 bases and 5 bases, in that order; junction bases with no gene match: 9. Germline values: CDR1 LNHDA, CDR2 SQIVND (reference sequence). The CDR3 spans 18 residues. For the CDR3, the DNA is TGTGCCAGTAGTATCATAGGTGAGACTAGCGGGAGGGACAATGAGCAGTTCTTC. This codes for CASSIIGETSGRDNEQFF. The whole variable domain, filled in from reference TRBV19 and TRBJ2-1, reads DGGITQSPKYLFRKEGQNVTLSCEQNLNHDAMYWYRQDPGQGLRLIYYSQIVNDFQKGDIAEGYSVSREKKESFPLTVTSAQKNPTAFYLCASSIIGETSGRDNEQFFGPGTRLTVL.

The chain joins TRBV11-3 to TRBJ2-2; TRBD1 is a possible D gene (6 bases). Germline V gene sequence: CDR1 SGHNT, CDR2 YENEEA. CDR3 length equals 13 residues. V was shortened by 6 bases and J by 5 bases, with 10 bases between the two germline ends. CDR3 in DNA: TGTGCCAGCAGTTTACAGGGAACCGGGGAGCTGTTTTTT. Amino acids: CASSLQGTGELFF.

This clone was seen only once. The chain links TRBV19 to TRBJ1-5; possibly TRBD1 for D (5 bases). The CDR3 extends over 18 amino acids. Per germline, CDR1 LNHDA and CDR2 SQIVND (reference sequence). V lost 0 bases and J 3 bases, leaving 18 bases between the germline ends. DNA for the CDR3: TGTGCCAGTAGTATAGATAGAGGTAGAGGGGCCAACAATCAGCCCCAGCATTTT. It codes for CASSIDRGRGANNQPQHF.

The V and J genes are TRBV19 and TRBJ1-1; D gene unclear. The CDR3 spans 11 residues. With 2 bases removed from V and 6 bases from J, the gap between germline ends came to 4 bases. Germline lookup yields CDR1 LNHDA and CDR2 SQIVND (reference sequence). The CDR3 bases are TGTGCCAGTAGTATAAGAGCTGAAGCTTTCTTT. The encoded protein is CASSIRAEAFF.

This sequence joins TRBV6-5 and TRBJ2-7; D unresolved. The CDR3 is 13 amino acids. The germline V gene has CDR1 MNHEY and CDR2 SVGAGI. The V and J ends lost 2 bases and 2 bases respectively, with 7 bases between them. For the CDR3, the DNA is TGTGCCAGCAGTTACCTCATCACCTACGAGCAGTACTTC. This translates into CASSYLITYEQYF.

This chain joins TRBV6-4 and TRBJ1-2; TRBD1 aligns across 7 bases. The CDR3 consists of 17 residues. The V and J ends lost 6 bases and 0 bases, in that order; junction bases with no gene match: 13. Germline CDR1 and CDR2: MRHNA and SNTAGT. This chain's CDR3 is CASRFGQEPLANYGYTF. Written as DNA, the CDR3 is TGTGCCAGCAGATTCGGACAGGAACCCTTAGCTAACTATGGCTACACCTTC.

This sequence joins TRBV7-9 and TRBJ2-1; maybe TRBD2 (5 bases). CDR1 SEHNR and CDR2 FQNEAQ come from the germline V gene (reference sequence). This CDR3 has 13 residues. The germline V and J ends were trimmed by 6 bases and 2 bases, with 8 bases remaining between them. This CDR3 is CASRVSAYNEQFF. CDR3 sequence (DNA): TGTGCCAGCAGGGTTAGCGCCTACAATGAGCAGTTCTTC.

The V and J genes are TRBV11-3 and TRBJ1-1; D might be TRBD1 (6 bases). This CDR3 is 15 amino acids long. Looked up from germline, CDR1 is SGHNT and CDR2 is YENEEA. With 1 base removed from V and 5 bases from J, the gap between germline ends came to 14 bases. Written as DNA, the CDR3 is TGTGCCAGCAGCTTAGTCGGGGGCGTTCTGACTGAAGCTTTCTTT. It codes for CASSLVGGVLTEAFF.

With regard to this clone: This may arise from a read error, as a much more abundant clone is one base away. In DNA form, the CDR3 reads TGCGCCAGCAGCCCAGTAGGCGGGGGCTCCTACGAGCAGTACTTC. Encoded protein: CASSPVGGGSYEQYF. V usage is TRBV4-3 and J usage is TRBJ2-5; 7 bases map to TRBD2. The J call may be wrong; the DNA end is better matched by TRBJ2-7. The CDR3 has 15 residues. The germline V gene has CDR1 LGHNA and CDR2 YSLEER.

The V and J genes are TRBV6-1 and TRBJ1-6; D is unresolved. Trimming took off 5 bases at V and 10 bases at J, with 9 bases between the two ends. The CDR3 covers 12 residues. In germline, CDR1 is MNHNS, CDR2 SASEGT. CDR3 residues: CASSLMGSPLHF. For the CDR3, the DNA is TGTGCCAGCAGTTTAATGGGGTCACCCCTCCACTTT.

The V gene is TRBV7-9, the J gene TRBJ2-3; 14 bases line up with TRBD2. Germline-derived CDR1 and CDR2 are SEHNR and FQNEAQ (reference sequence). J was trimmed by 7 bases and V by 3 bases; bases with no gene match: 3. The CDR3 consists of 15 residues. CDR3 sequence reads: CASSFGTSGGYTQYF. The DNA for the CDR3 is TGTGCCAGCAGCTTCGGGACTAGCGGGGGATATACGCAGTATTTT.

The V call is TRBV5-4, the J call TRBJ2-1, with TRBD1 matching 9 bases. Germline CDR1 SGHNT, CDR2 YYREEE (reference sequence). V lost 5 bases, J lost 6 bases, and 12 bases stayed unmatched. CDR3 length: 16 amino acids. The CDR3 reads CASSPRGTGSGNEQFF. Here the CDR3 DNA reads TGTGCCAGCAGTCCCCGGGGGACAGGGAGTGGCAATGAGCAGTTCTTC.

The chain links TRBV10-3 to TRBJ2-2, with 10 bases fitting TRBD1. The CDR3 length is 15 residues. CDR1 is ENHRY, CDR2 SYGVKD, per germline. Trimming at V came to 7 bases and at J to 4 bases, leaving 6 bases not matched to a gene. CDR3 nucleotide sequence: TGTGCCATCAATCTCGGACAGGGGGGCACCGGGGAGCTGTTTTTT. As protein: CAINLGQGGTGELFF.

CDR3 nucleotide sequence: TGTGCCAGCTCACCATCCACAGGGGCGAACTACGAGCAGTACTTC. It codes for CASSPSTGANYEQYF. V is TRBV18 and J is TRBJ2-7; 7 bases match TRBD1. The germline V gene encodes CDR1 KGHSH and CDR2 LQKENI. Losses at the gene ends were 2 bases for V and 3 bases for J; bases not matched to a gene: 7. The CDR3 is 15 residues long.

The J gene is TRBJ2-2, the V gene TRBV20-1, with TRBD1 matching over 7 bases. In germline, CDR1 is DFQATT, CDR2 SNEGSKA (reference sequence). CDR3 length: 11 amino acids. J gave up 7 bases and V 4 bases, and 0 bases lay outside the gene matches. The CDR3 protein is CSATGGGELFF. DNA of the CDR3: TGCAGTGCTACAGGGGGCGGGGAGCTGTTTTTT.

The V call is TRBV30, the J call TRBJ1-5; 8 bases are a match to TRBD1. The V gene's germline CDR1 is GTSNPN and CDR2 SVGIG (reference sequence). Trimming at V came to 5 bases and at J to 5 bases, leaving 5 bases not matched to a gene. The CDR3 is 13 residues long. The CDR3 loop is CAWATQGDQPQHF. The CDR3 nucleotides are TGTGCCTGGGCCACACAGGGGGATCAGCCCCAGCATTTT.

The table lists this clone with a count of one. Here the CDR3 DNA reads TGTGCCAGCAGCCAAAAGGGGCCCGGGACTAGCGGGAATAATGAGCAGTTCTTC. This codes for CASSQKGPGTSGNNEQFF. V usage is TRBV4-2 and J usage is TRBJ2-1; TRBD2 matches 13 bases. The length of the CDR3 is 18 residues. Germline V CDR1 and CDR2: LGHNA, YNFKEQ. Trimming removed 2 bases from V and 7 bases from J; junction bases left unmatched: 11.

The chain has TRBV9 and TRBJ2-3, with D possibly being TRBD1 or TRBD2 (5 bases each). V lost 0 bases and J 4 bases, leaving 12 bases between the germline ends. Germline V gene data show CDR1 as SGDLS and CDR2 as YYNGEE. This CDR3 comprises 15 residues. CDR3 region: CASSVAGGVADTQYF. DNA for the CDR3: TGTGCCAGCAGCGTAGCTGGGGGAGTCGCAGATACGCAGTATTTT.

This clone was observed a handful of times. The V call is TRBV6-6, the J call TRBJ1-2, with D tentatively TRBD1 (5 bases). CDR3 length equals 11 residues. V shed 8 bases and J shed 8 bases, with 12 bases lying between them. In germline, CDR1 is MNHNY, CDR2 SVGAGI (reference sequence). The CDR3 sequence is CASVGEVGYTF. The CDR3 DNA follows: TGTGCCAGCGTGGGGGAAGTAGGCTACACCTTC.

Note on this clone: Within the sample, other DNA sequences also encode this same CDR3. The chain combines TRBV14 with TRBJ2-7; weak D call: TRBD1 (5 bases). From germline, CDR1 is SGHDN and CDR2 FVKESK. The CDR3 consists of 16 residues. V lost 1 base to trimming and J lost 0 bases, with 13 bases between them. As DNA, the CDR3 is TGTGCCAGCAGCCAAGCGGGCAGGGCCAACTCCTACGAGCAGTACTTC. Its translation is CASSQAGRANSYEQYF.

This chain links TRBV28 with TRBJ2-2, with 10 bases that match TRBD2. Trimming removed 6 bases from V and 5 bases from J; junction bases left unmatched: 9. The CDR3 is 16 residues long. The germline CDR1 and CDR2 sequences are MDHEN and SYDVKM. CDR3 DNA: TGTGCCAGCAGCCCCAGCGGGAGGGGAGGGACCGGGGAGCTGTTTTTT. It yields the protein CASSPSGRGGTGELFF.

The J gene is TRBJ2-4, the V gene TRBV12-5, with D uncertain. Trimming left V 2 bases short and J 4 bases short, with 0 bases between. The CDR3 contains 11 residues. Germline CDR1 LGHNT, CDR2 FRNRAP. CDR3 residues: CASGLKNIQYF. For the CDR3, the DNA is TGTGCTAGTGGTTTGAAAAACATTCAGTACTTC.

The chain uses TRBV13 and TRBJ2-7; D remains unclear. Trimming removed 5 bases at V and 3 bases at J, with 8 bases between. CDR1 and CDR2 (germline): PRHDT, FYEKMQ (reference sequence). The CDR3 consists of 12 residues. The DNA for the CDR3 is TGTGCCAGCAGCAATCTATACTACGAGCAGTACTTC. Translated, it gives CASSNLYYEQYF.